The clone carrying this TCR beta chain was observed many times. Time point specified: pre-sensitization, week 0. As for treatment: therapeutic diphenylcyclopropenone sensitization with weekly scalp DPC. As the library was built, unique molecular identifiers were attached to individual cDNA molecules. Each CDR3 protein is one row after TCRdb ran MiXCR on the RACE reads. The repertoire holds about 90,000 distinct CDR3 sequences, with about 8% as singletons. The data originate from a study of human T cells and chemical hapten exposure. Study information: Small pooled library volume differences mainly caused per-sample TCR yield variation.

Losses at the gene ends were 2 bases for V and 4 bases for J; bases not matched to a gene: 4. CDR1 SGHTA and CDR2 FQGNSA come from the germline V gene. The CDR3 sequence is 14 residues long. The clonotype was recovered from a man between 40 and 49 years old with alopecia areata. Some clones in this sample may be carry-over from other donors' samples. The sequenced sample was whole blood, obtained in connection with sensitization to the hapten diphenylcyclopropenone (DPC). The chain employs TRBV7-2 and TRBJ1-1, with 7 bases identical to TRBD1. The CDR3 loop is CASSLPGQSTEAFF. CDR3 sequence (DNA): TGTGCCAGCAGCTTACCGGGACAGAGCACTGAAGCTTTCTTT.